One T cell receptor beta chain is described in this entry. The record originates from a study of molecular identifiers for immune sequencing clone quantification. The CDR3 spans 13 residues. V lost 2 bases and J lost 6; bases outside the gene matches: 4. Per the germline V gene, CDR1 is MDHEN and CDR2 is SYDVKM. TCRdb re-analysed the PCR reads in MiXCR, keeping a single row per CDR3 protein. The data hold 30,000 to 45,000 distinct CDR3 sequences, with 15% to 20% observed a single time. V and J are TRBV28 and TRBJ2-7, with TRBD1 identical over 7 bases. This TCR came from a human donor in good health. Some libraries in this study had Jurkat cell RNA spiked in. What was sequenced was naive CD8+ T cells from blood, with Jurkat cell RNA spiked in. The subset was: FACS-sorted CD8+CD4-CCR7+CD45RA+ naive T cells. The CDR3 sequence is CASSLATGVEQYF. The CDR3 DNA sequence: TGTGCCAGCAGTTTAGCCACAGGGGTCGAGCAGTACTTC.